Listed here is a single T cell receptor (beta chain). Sequencing used immunoSEQ multiplex PCR; TCRdb keeps in-frame clones, though not all of them. The data contain approximately 250,000 clones, about 91% of them singletons. This sample was included in a study of blood T cell repertoires in COVID-19. Trimming pared 4 bases from V and 7 bases from J, leaving 7 bases between. The length of the CDR3 is 10 residues. Germline values: CDR1 DFQATT, CDR2 SNEGSKA (reference sequence). The chain combines TRBV20-1 with TRBJ1-2; no clear D gene. The sequenced sample consisted of PBMCs or T cells enriched from blood (not recorded which). The TCR comes from a middle-aged woman with acute COVID-19. The DNA of the CDR3 is TGCAGTGCTACCGCGGGTGGCTACACCTTC. Protein: CSATAGGYTF.